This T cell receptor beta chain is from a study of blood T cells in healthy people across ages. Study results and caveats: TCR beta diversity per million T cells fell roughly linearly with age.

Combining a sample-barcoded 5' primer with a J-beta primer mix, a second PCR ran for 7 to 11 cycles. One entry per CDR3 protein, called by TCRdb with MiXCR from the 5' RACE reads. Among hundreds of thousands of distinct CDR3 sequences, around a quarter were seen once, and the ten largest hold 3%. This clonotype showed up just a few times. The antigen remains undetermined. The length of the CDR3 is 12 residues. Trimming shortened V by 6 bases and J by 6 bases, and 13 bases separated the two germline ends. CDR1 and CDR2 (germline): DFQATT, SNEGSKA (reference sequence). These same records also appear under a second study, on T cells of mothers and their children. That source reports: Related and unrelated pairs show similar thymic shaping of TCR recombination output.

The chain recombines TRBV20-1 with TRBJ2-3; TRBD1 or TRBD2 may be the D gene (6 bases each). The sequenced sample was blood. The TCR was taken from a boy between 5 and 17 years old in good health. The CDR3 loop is CSAPVGGDTQYF. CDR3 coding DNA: TGCAGTGCCCCAGTAGGGGGGGATACGCAGTATTTT.